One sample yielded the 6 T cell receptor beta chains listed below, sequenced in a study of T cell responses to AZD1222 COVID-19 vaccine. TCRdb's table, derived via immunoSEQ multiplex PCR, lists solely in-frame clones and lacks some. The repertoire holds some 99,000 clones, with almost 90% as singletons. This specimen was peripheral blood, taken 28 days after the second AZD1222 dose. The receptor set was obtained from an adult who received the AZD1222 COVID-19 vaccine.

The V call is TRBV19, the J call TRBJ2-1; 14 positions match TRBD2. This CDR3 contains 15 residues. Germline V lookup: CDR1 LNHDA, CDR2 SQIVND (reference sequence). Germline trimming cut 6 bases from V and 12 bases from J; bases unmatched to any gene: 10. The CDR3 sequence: CASSTGTSGSSGQFF. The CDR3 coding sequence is TGTGCCAGTAGCACCGGGACTAGCGGGAGTTCGGGGCAGTTCTTC.

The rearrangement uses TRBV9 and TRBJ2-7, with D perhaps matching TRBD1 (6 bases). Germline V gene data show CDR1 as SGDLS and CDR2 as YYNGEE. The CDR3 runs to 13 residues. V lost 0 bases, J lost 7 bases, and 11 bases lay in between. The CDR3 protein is CASSVDTGWEQYF. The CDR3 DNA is TGTGCCAGCAGCGTAGATACAGGGTGGGAGCAGTACTTC.

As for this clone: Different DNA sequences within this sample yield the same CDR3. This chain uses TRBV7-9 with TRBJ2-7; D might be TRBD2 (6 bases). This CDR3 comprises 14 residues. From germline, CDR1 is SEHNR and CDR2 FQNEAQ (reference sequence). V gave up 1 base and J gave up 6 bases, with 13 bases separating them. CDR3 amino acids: CASSLVAGGSEQYF. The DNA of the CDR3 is TGTGCCAGCAGCTTAGTAGCAGGAGGGTCCGAGCAGTACTTC.

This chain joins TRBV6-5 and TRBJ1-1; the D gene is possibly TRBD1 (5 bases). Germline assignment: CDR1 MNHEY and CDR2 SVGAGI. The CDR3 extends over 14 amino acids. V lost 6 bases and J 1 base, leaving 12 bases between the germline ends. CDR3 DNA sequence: TGTGCCAGCAGCCTAATGACAGAGAACACTGAAGCTTTCTTT. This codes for CASSLMTENTEAFF.

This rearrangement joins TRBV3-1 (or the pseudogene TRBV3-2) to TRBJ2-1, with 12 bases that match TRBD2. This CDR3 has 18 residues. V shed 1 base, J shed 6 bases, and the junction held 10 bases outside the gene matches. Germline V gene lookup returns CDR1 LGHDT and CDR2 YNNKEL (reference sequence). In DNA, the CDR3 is TGTGCCAGCAGCCAAGGTCCCGCTAGCGGGAGGGCGGGCAATGAGCAGTTCTTC. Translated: CASSQGPASGRAGNEQFF.

The CDR3 DNA follows: TGTGCCAGCAGTTACTCTCAGGCAGATACGCAGTATTTT. Amino acids: CASSYSQADTQYF. The rearrangement uses TRBV6-5 and TRBJ2-3; unclear D gene. Germline V CDR1 and CDR2: MNHEY, SVGAGI. The ends were cut back, 0 bases at V and 4 bases at J, with 5 bases in the middle. This CDR3 contains 13 residues.